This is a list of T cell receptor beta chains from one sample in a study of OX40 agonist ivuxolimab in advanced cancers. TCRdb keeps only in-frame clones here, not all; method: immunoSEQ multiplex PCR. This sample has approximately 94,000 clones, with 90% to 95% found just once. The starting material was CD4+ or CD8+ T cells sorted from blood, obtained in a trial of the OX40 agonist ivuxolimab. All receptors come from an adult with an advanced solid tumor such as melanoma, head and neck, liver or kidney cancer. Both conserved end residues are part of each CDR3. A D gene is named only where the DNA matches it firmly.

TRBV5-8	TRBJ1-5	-	CASSFRGSGNQPQHF
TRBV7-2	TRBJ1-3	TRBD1	CASSLGQGASGNTIYF
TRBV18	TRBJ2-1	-	CASSPLFISSYNEQFF
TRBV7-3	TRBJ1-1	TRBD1	CASNARDRSNTEAFF
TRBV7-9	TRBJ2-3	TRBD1	CASSSRIDRARSTDTQYF
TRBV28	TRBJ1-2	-	CASSLWTTVGYTF
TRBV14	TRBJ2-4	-	CASSQETRASIVGNIQYF
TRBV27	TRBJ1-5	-	CASSLRYGVPAGQPQHF
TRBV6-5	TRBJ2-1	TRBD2	CASSPGLAGAGEQFF
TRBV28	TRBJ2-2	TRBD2	CASSVGGLAGETGELFF
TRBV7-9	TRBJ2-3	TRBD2	CASSRRGGAGETDTQYF
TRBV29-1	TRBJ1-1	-	CSAGTLMNTEAFF
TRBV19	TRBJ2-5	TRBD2	CASSAGTKETQYF
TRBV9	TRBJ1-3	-	CASSVFTSGVGNTIYF
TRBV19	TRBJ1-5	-	CASSIVQIQPQHF
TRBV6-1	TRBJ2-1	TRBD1	CASLGQGFINEQFF
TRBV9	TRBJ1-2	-	CASSVEVKRYTF
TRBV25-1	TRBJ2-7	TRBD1	CASWDSTYEQYF
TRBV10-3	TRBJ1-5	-	CAISPEGEMGNQPQHF
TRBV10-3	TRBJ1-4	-	CAISESGEKLFF
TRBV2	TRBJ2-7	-	CASKSTFAYEQYF
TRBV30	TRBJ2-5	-	CAWSVSRETQYF
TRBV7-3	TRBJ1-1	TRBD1	CASSPRPRDRGFDTEAFF
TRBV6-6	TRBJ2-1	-	CASSPGGEQFF
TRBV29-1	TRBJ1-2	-	CSVAAPGDPYGYTF
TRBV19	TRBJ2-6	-	CASSIGSGANVLTF
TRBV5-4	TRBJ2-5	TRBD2	CASSFTSVQETQYF
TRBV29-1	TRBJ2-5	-	CSVLLAAYQETQYF
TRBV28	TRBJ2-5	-	CASSRRGEGETQYF
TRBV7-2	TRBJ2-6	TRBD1	CASSVTGGAGANVLTF